This T cell receptor beta chain was obtained from a study of cytomegalovirus exposure and HLA in healthy donors. General study results and limits: Certain sequence variants were highly shared and formed a cluster, and this cluster was likely a sequencing artifact. For most TCR beta V segments, an earlier analysis put the productive rate at about 87% or about 30% of the time.

The CDR3 runs to 14 residues. The V and J ends lost 5 bases and 5 bases respectively, with 13 bases between them. The germline V gene encodes CDR1 LNHDA and CDR2 SQIVND (reference sequence). Points on this clone: No antigen is known for it.

The PCR ran on 60 Vbeta and 13 Jbeta primers. Profiled with immunoSEQ multiplex PCR; TCRdb holds only in-frame clones, not every one. The sample holds approximately 200,000 clones, over 65% seen once. Donors had nominal health at sampling but likely had unrecorded immune exposures. The chain is built from TRBV19 and TRBJ1-5, with unresolved D. The clonotype originates from a human donor in good health. The sequencing sample was made of PBMCs. CDR3 sequence (DNA): TGTGCCAGTAGTTTCCGGGAGAGGGATCAGCCCCAGCATTTT. As protein: CASSFRERDQPQHF.